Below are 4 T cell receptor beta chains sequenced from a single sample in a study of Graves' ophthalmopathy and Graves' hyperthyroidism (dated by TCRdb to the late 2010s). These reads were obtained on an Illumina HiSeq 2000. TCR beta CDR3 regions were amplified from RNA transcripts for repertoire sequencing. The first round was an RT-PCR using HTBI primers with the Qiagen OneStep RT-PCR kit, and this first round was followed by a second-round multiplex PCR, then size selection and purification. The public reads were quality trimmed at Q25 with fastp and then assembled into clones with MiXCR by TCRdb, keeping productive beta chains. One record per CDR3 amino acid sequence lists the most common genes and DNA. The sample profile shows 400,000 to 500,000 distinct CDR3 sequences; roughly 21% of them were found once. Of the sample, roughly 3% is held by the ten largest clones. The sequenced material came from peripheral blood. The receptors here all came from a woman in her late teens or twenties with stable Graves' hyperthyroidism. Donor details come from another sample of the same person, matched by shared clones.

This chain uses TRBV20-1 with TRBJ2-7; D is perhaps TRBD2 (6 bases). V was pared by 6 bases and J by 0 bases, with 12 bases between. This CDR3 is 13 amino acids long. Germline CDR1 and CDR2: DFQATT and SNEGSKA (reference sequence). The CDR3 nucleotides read TGCAGTGCATACGTAGCGGTCTCCTACGAGCAGTACTTC. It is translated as CSAYVAVSYEQYF.

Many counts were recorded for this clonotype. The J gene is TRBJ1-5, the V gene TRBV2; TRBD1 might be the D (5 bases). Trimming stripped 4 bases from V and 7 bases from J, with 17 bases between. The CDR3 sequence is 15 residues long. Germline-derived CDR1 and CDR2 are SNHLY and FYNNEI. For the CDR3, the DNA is TGTGCCAGCAGTGCCGTGACGCGAGGGGACCAGCCCCAGCATTTT. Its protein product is CASSAVTRGDQPQHF. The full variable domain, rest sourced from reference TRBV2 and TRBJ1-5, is EPEVTQTPSHQVTQMGQEVILRCVPISNHLYFYWYRQILGQKVEFLVSFYNNEISEKSEIFDDQFSVERPDGSNFTLKIRSTKLEDSAMYFCASSAVTRGDQPQHFGDGTRLSIL.

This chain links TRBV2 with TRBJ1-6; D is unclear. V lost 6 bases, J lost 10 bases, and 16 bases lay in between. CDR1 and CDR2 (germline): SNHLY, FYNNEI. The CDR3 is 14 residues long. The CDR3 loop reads CASRSYWEDSPLHF. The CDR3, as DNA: TGTGCCAGCAGATCATACTGGGAAGACTCACCCCTCCACTTT.

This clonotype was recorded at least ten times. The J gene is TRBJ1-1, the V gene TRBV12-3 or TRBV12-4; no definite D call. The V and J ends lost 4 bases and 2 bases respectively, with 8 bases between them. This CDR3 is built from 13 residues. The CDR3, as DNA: TGTGCCAGCAGTTCCGAACCAAACACTGAAGCTTTCTTT. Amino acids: CASSSEPNTEAFF.